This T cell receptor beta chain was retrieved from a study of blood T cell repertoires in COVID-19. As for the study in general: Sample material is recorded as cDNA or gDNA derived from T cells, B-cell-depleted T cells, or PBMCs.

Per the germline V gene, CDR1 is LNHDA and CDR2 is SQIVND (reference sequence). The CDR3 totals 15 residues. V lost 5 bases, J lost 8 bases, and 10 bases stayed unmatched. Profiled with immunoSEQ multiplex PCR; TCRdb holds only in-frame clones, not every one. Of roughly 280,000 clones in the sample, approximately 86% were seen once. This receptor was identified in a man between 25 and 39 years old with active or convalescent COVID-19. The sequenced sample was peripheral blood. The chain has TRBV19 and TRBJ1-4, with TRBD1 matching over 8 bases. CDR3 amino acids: CASSSWTGKGEKLFF. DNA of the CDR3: TGTGCCAGTAGTTCATGGACAGGGAAGGGGGAAAAACTGTTTTTT. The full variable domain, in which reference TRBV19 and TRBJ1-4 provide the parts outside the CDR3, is DGGITQSPKYLFRKEGQNVTLSCEQNLNHDAMYWYRQDPGQGLRLIYYSQIVNDFQKGDIAEGYSVSREKKESFPLTVTSAQKNPTAFYLCASSSWTGKGEKLFFGSGTQLSVL.